This section outlines one T cell receptor (beta chain) sequence together with its context. Its antigen is not identified. The sample is drawn from a study of radiation and T cells in renal cell carcinoma. The data were produced by immunoSEQ multiplex PCR, yet TCRdb's version contains in-frame clones alone and is incomplete. The sample consists of about 77,000 clones, approximately 87% of them appearing once. The time point is: blood 4 weeks post-SBRT, at nephrectomy. Treatment here: 15 Gy SBRT to primary tumor, nephrectomy 4 weeks later. Germline V gene lookup returns CDR1 MDHEN and CDR2 SYDVKM. J lost 0 bases, V lost 7 bases, and 1 base had no gene match. The CDR3 extends over 14 amino acids. Study conclusions and caveats: Top tumor clonotypes rose in blood 2 weeks post-radiation, then contracted.

V is TRBV28 and J is TRBJ2-3; 10 nucleotides align to TRBD2. The starting material was blood, obtained from a patient whose treatment included radiotherapy and nephrectomy. The receptor comes from a woman aged 55-69 years with renal cell carcinoma. The CDR3 DNA sequence: TGTGCCAGCAAACTAGCGGGGAGCACAGATACGCAGTATTTT. Translated, it gives CASKLAGSTDTQYF.